This T cell receptor (beta chain) comes out of a study of T cells in Graves' hyperthyroidism and ophthalmopathy. Looking at the study overall: Peripheral blood was acquired at first diagnosis, ahead of any therapy whatsoever. Overall study findings and caveats: From stable hyperthyroidism, ophthalmopathy was set apart by a 13 V-J model.

In this sample, this clonotype turned up many times. Antigen: not known. Using RNA transcripts as the source, TCR beta CDR3 regions were amplified. The TCR CDR3 was amplified in a first-round RT-PCR using the HTBI primer set. A single record per CDR3 protein comes from TCRdb applying MiXCR to the multiplex PCR reads. This sample carries over 400,000 distinct CDR3 sequences, 20% to 25% of them seen once, and the ten largest clones take under 55%. Disease lasting under 3 months, a NOSPECS grade of at least 4, and a Clinical Activity Score of at least 3 were features of the ophthalmopathy patients. Trimming removed 4 bases from V and 4 bases from J, with 13 bases in between. Germline values: CDR1 SGHAT, CDR2 FQNNGV. This CDR3 has 14 amino acids.

What was sequenced was blood. This sequence joins TRBV11-2 and TRBJ2-5; D possibly uses TRBD1 or TRBD2 (5 bases each). The receptor was isolated from a woman in her 70s with Graves' ophthalmopathy. The CDR3 is CASSSEGWGETQYF. CDR3 DNA: TGTGCCAGCAGCTCCGAGGGGTGGGGAGAGACCCAGTACTTC. Combining the CDR3 with reference TRBV11-2 and TRBJ2-5 gives the whole variable domain EAGVAQSPRYKIIEKRQSVAFWCNPISGHATLYWYQQILGQGPKLLIQFQNNGVVDDSQLPKDRFSAERLKGVDSTLKIQPAKLEDSAVYLCASSSEGWGETQYFGPGTRLLVL.